One sample yielded the 23 T cell receptor beta chains listed below, sequenced in a study of regulatory T cells in long-lasting Graves disease. Specified time point: persistent/refractory GD, antithyroid drugs over 5 years with positive TRAb. Researchers made the TCR library from RNA that was extracted from PBMCs. Arm-PCR of CDR3 regions and iRepertoire HTBI primers were used to build TCR beta libraries. Using its own MiXCR run on the multiplex PCR reads, TCRdb lists one record per CDR3 protein. The table shows a few hundred thousand distinct CDR3 sequences, with 23% occurring only once. The starting material was peripheral blood mononuclear cells (PBMCs), obtained when the disease was refractory, from a patient treated with antithyroid drugs. These receptors originate from a female donor with Graves disease.

This clonotype was picked up many times. The chain couples TRBV12-3 or TRBV12-4 to TRBJ1-2, with D hard to call. Trimming took 5 bases from V and 8 from J, leaving 12 bases between them. This CDR3 is built from 12 residues. The CDR3 DNA sequence: TGTGCCAGCAGTCAAAACCCCAAGGGCTACACCTTC. Protein sequence: CASSQNPKGYTF.

The chain recombines TRBV30 with TRBJ2-1; no clear D. This CDR3 has 13 residues. Trimming stripped 1 base from V and 1 base from J, with 5 bases between. Looked up from germline, CDR1 is GTSNPN and CDR2 is SVGIG (reference sequence). The CDR3 sequence is CAWSAESYNEQFF. The DNA of the CDR3 is TGTGCCTGGAGTGCGGAGTCCTACAATGAGCAGTTCTTC.

This chain joins TRBV5-1 and TRBJ2-5; a possible D gene is TRBD1 (6 bases). Germline-derived CDR1 and CDR2 are SGHRS and YFSETQ. V was shortened by 4 bases and J by 7 bases, with 20 bases between the two germline ends. There are 15 residues in the CDR3. CDR3 in amino acids: CASSGGTYRPGTQYF. The DNA of the CDR3 is TGCGCCAGCAGCGGTGGGACATACCGCCCAGGGACCCAGTACTTC.

The table lists this clonotype with a few counts. V and J are TRBV18 and TRBJ1-2; 11 bases are shared with TRBD1. Germline V gene data show CDR1 as KGHSH and CDR2 as LQKENI. This CDR3 has 15 amino acids. The V gene end was trimmed by 1 base and the J gene end by 5 bases; junction bases not matched to a gene: 3. The CDR3 loop is CASSPRGTGGYGYTF. Written as DNA, the CDR3 is TGTGCCAGCTCACCACGCGGGACAGGGGGTTATGGCTACACCTTC. Full variable domain (remainder filled in from reference TRBV18 and TRBJ1-2): NAGVMQNPRHLVRRRGQEARLRCSPMKGHSHVYWYRQLPEEGLKFMVYLQKENIIDESGMPKERFSAEFPKEGPSILRIQQVVRGDSAAYFCASSPRGTGGYGYTFGSGTRLTVV.

This clonotype was seen many times. The chain employs TRBV24-1 and TRBJ2-1, with 12 positions matching TRBD2. V lost 5 bases to trimming and J lost 4 bases; unmatched junction nucleotides: 8. Germline V lookup: CDR1 KGHDR, CDR2 SFDVKD. This CDR3 has 17 residues. CDR3 residues: CATSGLGLAGGYNEQFF. CDR3 bases: TGTGCCACCAGTGGCCTAGGTCTAGCGGGAGGGTACAATGAGCAGTTCTTC.

In this sample, this clonotype turned up a few times. The J gene is TRBJ2-7, the V gene TRBV19; no reliable D call. Trimming took 6 bases from V and 5 from J, leaving 14 bases between them. This CDR3 has 13 residues. Germline V gene sequence: CDR1 LNHDA, CDR2 SQIVND (reference sequence). The CDR3 here is CASSPFGLDEQYF. The CDR3 DNA reads TGTGCCAGTAGCCCCTTCGGTCTAGACGAGCAGTACTTC.

V gene TRBV29-1 combines with J gene TRBJ1-5, with 7 bases aligning to TRBD1. Looked up from germline, CDR1 is SQVTM and CDR2 is ANQGSEA. With V trimmed by 6 bases and J by 5 bases, 7 bases remained unmatched. This CDR3 has 13 amino acids. The DNA for the CDR3 is TGCAGCGTCCAACAGGGGCGGGATCAGCCCCAGCATTTT. Its protein is CSVQQGRDQPQHF.

With respect to this clonotype: A much larger clone is a single base away; this may be a read error. The chain carries TRBV29-1 and TRBJ2-5; D may be TRBD2 (6 bases). The CDR3 extends over 13 amino acids. Germline V CDR1 and CDR2: SQVTM, ANQGSEA. Deletions cut 4 bases from V and 7 bases from J, with 16 bases between. The CDR3 loop is CSVAMQVGGTQYF. The CDR3 coding sequence is TGCAGCGTTGCTATGCAGGTGGGGGGGACCCAGTACTTC.

Many counts were recorded for this clonotype. The rearrangement joins TRBV2 to TRBJ1-2; 7 bases align to TRBD1. The germline gives CDR1 SNHLY, CDR2 FYNNEI. V trimming: 6 bases; J trimming: 4 bases; junction bases outside the gene matches: 17. The CDR3 is 17 amino acids. CDR3 residues: CASSAKRGRDSLYGYTF. CDR3 bases: TGTGCCAGCAGCGCGAAGCGAGGAAGGGACAGCCTCTATGGCTACACCTTC.

There are many counts of this clonotype. The chain uses TRBV7-2 and TRBJ2-2; D not resolved. Germline V gives CDR1 SGHTA, CDR2 FQGNSA. The CDR3 totals 14 residues. V was trimmed by 5 bases and J by 1 base, leaving 8 bases between them. CDR3 region: CASSPSRNTGELFF. CDR3 coding DNA: TGTGCCAGCAGCCCGTCTCGGAACACCGGGGAGCTGTTTTTT. Full variable domain (rest looked up from reference TRBV7-2 and TRBJ2-2): GAGVSQSPSNKVTEKGKDVELRCDPISGHTALYWYRQSLGQGLEFLIYFQGNSAPDKSGLPSDRFSAERTGGSVSTLTIQRTQQEDSAVYLCASSPSRNTGELFFGEGSRLTVL.

This clonotype showed up just a few times. The rearrangement uses TRBV7-2 and TRBJ2-5, with TRBD1 matching 7 bases. Trimming at V came to 1 base and at J to 0 bases, leaving 8 bases not matched to a gene. The CDR3 runs 17 residues. Per the germline V gene, CDR1 is SGHTA and CDR2 is FQGNSA. CDR3: CASSLDRGSLYQETQYF. CDR3 DNA sequence: TGTGCCAGCAGCTTAGACAGGGGCTCCTTGTACCAAGAGACCCAGTACTTC.

This clonotype was seen repeatedly, ten times or more. V usage is TRBV5-1 and J usage is TRBJ1-2; weak D call: TRBD1 (5 bases). Germline CDR1 is SGHRS and CDR2 is YFSETQ. The V and J ends lost 5 bases and 4 bases respectively, with 12 bases between them. This CDR3 region has 13 residues. The CDR3 spells CASSSGTSYGYTF. The CDR3 DNA is TGCGCCAGCAGTTCGGGGACGTCCTATGGCTACACCTTC.

The sample holds a few counts of this clonotype. This likely comes from a read error, as the CDR3 has no conserved phenylalanine or tryptophan at its end. This sequence joins TRBV6-1 and TRBJ1-2, with D possibly TRBD1 on 5 matching bases. V was trimmed by 6 bases and J by 11 bases, leaving 16 bases between them. This CDR3 has 12 residues. CDR1 is MNHNS, CDR2 SASEGT, per germline. The CDR3 protein is CASSPVAGRYTL. In DNA form, the CDR3 reads TGTGCCAGCAGCCCCGTGGCAGGGCGATACACCCTC.

The gene calls are TRBV28 and TRBJ1-4, with 9 bases matching TRBD1. The CDR3 runs 15 residues. V dropped 5 bases and J dropped 7; count of bases not matched to a gene: 8. Germline-derived CDR1 and CDR2 are MDHEN and SYDVKM. CDR3 in amino acids: CASSTGTGISEKLFF. CDR3 nucleotides: TGTGCCAGCAGTACTGGGACAGGGATAAGTGAAAAACTGTTTTTT. Combining the CDR3 with reference TRBV28 and TRBJ1-4 gives the whole variable domain DVKVTQSSRYLVKRTGEKVFLECVQDMDHENMFWYRQDPGLGLRLIYFSYDVKMKEKGDIPEGYSVSREKKERFSLILESASTNQTSMYLCASSTGTGISEKLFFGSGTQLSVL.

At least ten counts were recorded for this clonotype. J is TRBJ2-7 and V is TRBV30; D is possibly TRBD1 (6 bases). Germline CDR1 GTSNPN, CDR2 SVGIG (reference sequence). The CDR3 is 12 amino acids. The CDR3, as DNA: TGTAGTCTCCGGGACATAACCCTCGAGCAGTACTTC. This encodes CSLRDITLEQYF.

The rearrangement uses TRBV19 and TRBJ2-7; TRBD2 agrees at 9 bases. J gave up 2 bases and V 6 bases, and 14 bases lay outside the gene matches. The CDR3 consists of 17 residues. Germline lookup yields CDR1 LNHDA and CDR2 SQIVND (reference sequence). CDR3 residues: CASSRSTGTSFTYEQYF. For the CDR3, the DNA is TGTGCCAGTAGCCGCAGCACGGGGACTAGCTTTACCTACGAGCAGTACTTC.

This clonotype was observed a handful of times. The J gene is TRBJ2-7, the V gene TRBV29-1; D is uncertain. This CDR3 comprises 13 residues. V was shortened by 0 bases and J by 7 bases, with 13 bases between the two germline ends. Germline V gene sequence: CDR1 SQVTM, CDR2 ANQGSEA. Here the CDR3 DNA reads TGCAGCGTTGAAGATGGCCCCCTAGGGGAGCAGTACTTC. This gives the protein CSVEDGPLGEQYF.

This clonotype was detected only a few times. The chain links TRBV29-1 to TRBJ2-2, with D perhaps TRBD2 (5 bases). Germline V gene lookup returns CDR1 SQVTM and CDR2 ANQGSEA. CDR3 length: 11 residues. Trimming took 6 bases from V and 5 from J, leaving 7 bases between them. The CDR3 DNA follows: TGCAGCGTAGGACTTACCGGGGAGCTGTTTTTT. Encoded protein: CSVGLTGELFF.

The chain links TRBV3-1 to TRBJ2-7; the D call may be TRBD1 or TRBD2 (5 bases each). V was shortened by 2 bases and J by 4 bases, with 12 bases between the two germline ends. The CDR3 is made up of 14 amino acids. Germline V gene lookup returns CDR1 LGHDT and CDR2 YNNKEL (reference sequence). This CDR3 is CASSQFGGQYEQYF. The CDR3 DNA sequence: TGTGCCAGCAGCCAATTTGGGGGTCAGTACGAGCAGTACTTC.

This clonotype came up a few times. The chain combines TRBV7-8 with TRBJ1-5; D not certain. Germline V CDR1 and CDR2: SGHVS, FQNEAQ. The CDR3 spans 12 residues. The V end lost 5 bases, the J end lost 6 bases, and 8 bases lay between the germline ends. The CDR3 sequence is CASSHLAQPQHF. The CDR3 DNA reads TGTGCCAGCAGCCACTTGGCTCAGCCCCAGCATTTT.

Only a few counts were recorded for this clonotype. The chain employs TRBV5-4 and TRBJ2-7; no reliable D call. Trimming took 4 bases from V and 0 from J, leaving 11 bases between them. Germline V CDR1 and CDR2: SGHNT, YYREEE (reference sequence). The CDR3 is 14 amino acids. The CDR3 sequence: CASSHTTSSYEQYF. DNA for the CDR3: TGTGCCAGCAGCCACACGACTTCCTCCTACGAGCAGTACTTC. Looking up the rest from reference TRBV5-4 and TRBJ2-7 gives the full variable domain: ETGVTQSPTHLIKTRGQQVTLRCSSQSGHNTVSWYQQALGQGPQFIFQYYREEENGRGNFPPRFSGLQFPNYSSELNVNALELDDSALYLCASSHTTSSYEQYFGPGTRLTVT.

About this clonotype: This may stem from a read error, because a much larger clone lies one nucleotide away. V gene TRBV15 combines with J gene TRBJ2-7; D possibly corresponds to TRBD2 (6 bases). The CDR3 is 15 amino acids. Germline V gives CDR1 LNHNV, CDR2 YYDKDF (reference sequence). CDR3 nucleotide sequence: TGTGCCACCAGCAGAGAAACGGGAGAAACCTACGAGCGGTACTTC. This translates into CATSRETGETYERYF.

This clonotype came up a few times. This chain links TRBV19 with TRBJ2-3, with D perhaps matching TRBD1 (6 bases). Trimming took 5 bases from V and 5 from J, leaving 11 bases between them. The CDR3 is 13 amino acids. The V gene's germline CDR1 is LNHDA and CDR2 SQIVND (reference sequence). The CDR3 coding sequence is TGTGCCAGTAGTCGACCCAGGGGAGATACGCAGTATTTT. This encodes CASSRPRGDTQYF.